A single sample is the source of the 11 T cell receptor beta chains below, sequenced in a study of blood T cell repertoires in COVID-19. Data came from immunoSEQ multiplex PCR; TCRdb stores just in-frame clones and leaves some out. The table records approximately 300,000 clones, 75% to 90% of them present only once. Sequencing was performed on peripheral blood. These receptors were obtained from a man aged 35 to 55 with acute or convalescent COVID-19.

V gene TRBV2 combines with J gene TRBJ2-7, with 10 positions matching TRBD1. J was trimmed by 5 bases and V by 7 bases; bases with no gene match: 5. The length of the CDR3 is 13 residues. Germline lookup yields CDR1 SNHLY and CDR2 FYNNEI. The CDR3 loop is CASTGTGANEQYF. The DNA for the CDR3 is TGTGCCAGCACCGGGACAGGGGCCAACGAGCAGTACTTC.

The chain joins TRBV27 to TRBJ2-7, with no clear D. Germline CDR1 and CDR2: MNHEY and SMNVEV (reference sequence). V was shortened by 1 base and J by 9 bases, with 13 bases between the two germline ends. The CDR3 sequence is 13 residues long. Here the CDR3 reads CASSLWPGERQYF. The CDR3 region has the DNA TGTGCCAGCAGTTTATGGCCCGGAGAACGGCAGTACTTC.

The CDR3 protein is CASSQELTALAKNIQYF. In DNA form, the CDR3 reads TGCGCCAGCAGCCAGGAGTTGACAGCCCTAGCCAAAAACATTCAGTACTTC. This sequence joins TRBV4-1 and TRBJ2-4; a weak D match, TRBD1 (5 bases). The CDR3 loop spans 17 amino acids. The V end lost 3 bases, the J end lost 0 bases, and 15 bases lay between the germline ends. The germline CDR1 and CDR2 sequences are MGHRA and YSYEKL.

This chain connects TRBV18 to TRBJ1-3; D is ambiguous. The CDR3 loop spans 14 amino acids. V lost 4 bases, J lost 3 bases, and 10 bases lay in between. The germline gives CDR1 KGHSH, CDR2 LQKENI. CDR3 region: CASSRETVGNTIYF. Here the CDR3 DNA reads TGTGCCAGCTCACGCGAAACAGTTGGAAACACCATATATTTT.

This rearrangement joins TRBV5-4 to TRBJ2-3; TRBD2 matches at 8 bases. After removal of 0 bases from V and 1 base from J, the junction contained 7 bases not matched to a gene. CDR3 length equals 17 residues. Germline V CDR1 and CDR2: SGHNT, YYREEE (reference sequence). CDR3 in amino acids: CASSLGPSGGRTDTQYF. The DNA for the CDR3 is TGTGCCAGCAGCTTGGGGCCCAGCGGGGGCCGCACAGATACGCAGTATTTT.

The chain recombines TRBV5-1 with TRBJ2-7, with TRBD2 matching 7 bases. Germline assignment: CDR1 SGHRS and CDR2 YFSETQ. V shed 4 bases, J shed 4 bases, and the junction held 5 bases outside the gene matches. The CDR3 covers 13 residues. The CDR3 spells CASSQREGYEQYF. Here the CDR3 DNA reads TGCGCCAGCAGCCAAAGGGAGGGTTACGAGCAGTACTTC. The whole variable domain, filled in from reference TRBV5-1 and TRBJ2-7, reads KAGVTQTPRYLIKTRGQQVTLSCSPISGHRSVSWYQQTPGQGLQFLFEYFSETQRNKGNFPGRFSGRQFSNSRSEMNVSTLELGDSALYLCASSQREGYEQYFGPGTRLTVT.

In nucleotides, the CDR3 is TGTGCCAGCAGGCGACAGTCCTCTGGGGCCAACGTCCTGACTTTC. The encoded protein is CASRRQSSGANVLTF. The chain is built from TRBV6-5 and TRBJ2-6; a possible D gene is TRBD1 (5 bases). Looked up from germline, CDR1 is MNHEY and CDR2 is SVGAGI. This CDR3 spans 15 amino acids. V dropped 6 bases and J dropped 0 bases, with 9 bases sitting between them.

The genes are TRBV11-3 and TRBJ2-2; no reliable D call. Per germline, CDR1 SGHNT and CDR2 YENEEA. This CDR3 spans 15 amino acids. Trimming shortened V by 5 bases and J by 3 bases, and 13 bases separated the two germline ends. CDR3 protein: CASSQRLADTGELFF. Written as DNA, the CDR3 is TGTGCCAGCAGCCAAAGACTCGCGGACACCGGGGAGCTGTTTTTT.

This chain uses TRBV5-5 with TRBJ2-5, with D possibly TRBD2 on 8 matching bases. This CDR3 region has 16 residues. In germline, CDR1 is SGHKS, CDR2 YYEKEE (reference sequence). The ends were cut back, 3 bases at V and 4 bases at J, with 19 bases in the middle. This CDR3 is CASSSVGRGPGETQYF. The CDR3 DNA reads as TGTGCCAGCAGCTCGGTCGGGAGGGGGCCGGGAGAGACCCAGTACTTC.

The V and J genes are TRBV29-1 and TRBJ2-1; possibly TRBD2 for D (5 bases). Germline-derived CDR1 and CDR2 are SQVTM and ANQGSEA. This CDR3 has 13 residues. V was shortened by 5 bases and J by 3 bases, with 11 bases between the two germline ends. The CDR3 DNA follows: TGCAGCGTTCTTCGGGGATACTACAATGAGCAGTTCTTC. Residues: CSVLRGYYNEQFF.

The J gene is TRBJ1-1, the V gene TRBV11-2; 7 positions match TRBD1. Germline V gene sequence: CDR1 SGHAT, CDR2 FQNNGV. This CDR3 is 16 amino acids long. Trimming removed 2 bases from V and 0 bases from J; junction bases left unmatched: 6. CDR3: CASSLRSGGMNTEAFF. The CDR3 DNA sequence: TGTGCCAGCAGCTTAAGGTCAGGGGGTATGAACACTGAAGCTTTCTTT.